These 30 T cell receptor beta chains were all obtained from the same sample, sequenced in a study of T-cell memory formation after mild COVID-19. Each CDR3 protein gets one entry after TCRdb re-called the 5' RACE reads with MiXCR. The sample records 250,000 to 350,000 distinct CDR3 sequences, around 19% being singletons. The specimen was PBMCs or a T cell subset sorted from them (not recorded which). These receptors were collected from a man aged 18 to 35 who had mild COVID-19 (a few samples of this study predate the infection). Cell type and time point are not known.

Many counts were recorded for this clonotype. The chain recombines TRBV4-2 with TRBJ2-5; D ambiguous. The V gene's germline CDR1 is LGHNA and CDR2 YNFKEQ. Between the trimmed V and J ends, which lost 3 bases and 5 bases, there was a span of 7 bases. The CDR3 extends over 12 amino acids. Written as DNA, the CDR3 is TGTGCCAGCAGCCACCCGCGCGAGACCCAGTACTTC. This gives the protein CASSHPRETQYF.

DNA for the CDR3: TGTGCCAGCATAACAGGACACGGTGAAGCTTTCTTT. Its translation: CASITGHGEAFF. The chain couples TRBV6-2 or TRBV6-3 to TRBJ1-1; TRBD1 is a possible D gene (5 bases). V dropped 7 bases and J dropped 7 bases, with 13 bases sitting between them. This CDR3 region has 12 residues. The germline gives CDR1 MNHEY, CDR2 SVGEGT.

The sample holds a few counts of this clonotype. The genes are TRBV6-5 and TRBJ1-5; D is undetermined. The V end was cut by 0 bases, the J end by 4 bases, with 7 bases between. The CDR3 covers 14 residues. Germline loops: CDR1 MNHEY, CDR2 SVGAGI. CDR3 protein: CASSYSGVNQPQHF. In DNA form, the CDR3 reads TGTGCCAGCAGTTACTCTGGGGTGAATCAGCCCCAGCATTTT.

This clonotype was seen a handful of times. The V and J genes are TRBV5-4 and TRBJ1-5; a possible D gene is TRBD1 (5 bases). There are 15 residues in the CDR3. Trimming pared 4 bases from V and 3 bases from J, leaving 14 bases between. Germline lookup yields CDR1 SGHNT and CDR2 YYREEE (reference sequence). The CDR3 region has the DNA TGTGCCAGCAGCCCCGGGGGAGGGTCCAATCAGCCCCAGCATTTT. Its protein product is CASSPGGGSNQPQHF.

Only a few counts were recorded for this clonotype. The chain combines TRBV5-4 with TRBJ1-1; tentative D call: TRBD1 (6 bases). CDR1 and CDR2 (germline): SGHNT, YYREEE (reference sequence). The CDR3 contains 12 residues. The V end was cut by 4 bases, the J end by 6 bases, with 10 bases between. The CDR3 nucleotides are TGTGCCAGCAGCCCCGGGGGCGCTGAAGCTTTCTTT. Translated: CASSPGGAEAFF.

This clonotype occurred a few times. The V gene is TRBV20-1, the J gene TRBJ2-5; D not resolved. CDR1 and CDR2 (germline): DFQATT, SNEGSKA (reference sequence). This CDR3 has 11 amino acids. The V and J ends lost 2 bases and 9 bases respectively, with 10 bases between them. Here the CDR3 DNA reads TGCAGTGCTAGATACCAGAGTGCCCAGTACTTC. Translated: CSARYQSAQYF.

The DNA for the CDR3 is TGCGCCAGCAGCTTGGCACAGGGCGGCGCAGATACGCAGTATTTT. As protein: CASSLAQGGADTQYF. The chain uses TRBV5-1 and TRBJ2-3, with D possibly matching TRBD1 (6 bases). CDR1 is SGHRS and CDR2 is YFSETQ in the germline V gene. The CDR3 has 15 residues. V was trimmed by 0 bases and J by 4 bases, leaving 12 bases between them. The whole variable domain, filled in from reference TRBV5-1 and TRBJ2-3, reads KAGVTQTPRYLIKTRGQQVTLSCSPISGHRSVSWYQQTPGQGLQFLFEYFSETQRNKGNFPGRFSGRQFSNSRSEMNVSTLELGDSALYLCASSLAQGGADTQYFGPGTRLTVL.

A few counts support this clonotype. V and J are TRBV4-3 and TRBJ2-7, with a tentative D call TRBD2 (6 bases). Deletions cut 0 bases from V and 4 bases from J, with 16 bases between. This CDR3 spans 16 amino acids. Germline V CDR1 and CDR2: LGHNA, YSLEER. The CDR3 spells CASSQDPGGIWYEQYF. The CDR3 DNA reads as TGCGCCAGCAGCCAAGATCCCGGGGGTATTTGGTACGAGCAGTACTTC.

This clonotype was seen repeatedly, ten times or more. This chain joins TRBV7-2 and TRBJ2-5, with unresolved D. The CDR3 runs to 14 residues. Germline CDR1 is SGHTA and CDR2 is FQGNSA. Trimming took off 5 bases at V and 0 bases at J, with 10 bases between the two ends. This CDR3 is CASSRETYQETQYF. The CDR3 DNA reads as TGTGCCAGCAGCCGAGAGACGTACCAAGAGACCCAGTACTTC. Full variable domain (remainder filled in from reference TRBV7-2 and TRBJ2-5): GAGVSQSPSNKVTEKGKDVELRCDPISGHTALYWYRQSLGQGLEFLIYFQGNSAPDKSGLPSDRFSAERTGGSVSTLTIQRTQQEDSAVYLCASSRETYQETQYFGPGTRLLVL.

This clonotype was seen a few times. The rearrangement joins TRBV7-2 to TRBJ1-4, with D unclear. Trimming stripped 5 bases from V and 2 bases from J, with 9 bases between. CDR1 is SGHTA and CDR2 is FQGNSA in the germline V gene. The CDR3 runs 14 residues. Here the CDR3 reads CASSLLMTNEKLFF. CDR3 nucleotide sequence: TGTGCCAGCAGCCTTCTTATGACTAATGAAAAACTGTTTTTT.

This clonotype was seen a few times. This chain connects TRBV29-1 to TRBJ1-2, with 7 bases aligning to TRBD1. J gave up 3 bases and V 7 bases, and 2 bases lay outside the gene matches. In germline, CDR1 is SQVTM, CDR2 ANQGSEA. The CDR3 has 11 residues. CDR3 sequence (DNA): TGCAGCGCCACAGGGGACTATGGCTACACCTTC. It encodes CSATGDYGYTF.

The chain is built from TRBV6-2 or TRBV6-3 and TRBJ2-2; 10 nucleotides agree with TRBD1. V lost 4 bases to trimming and J lost 0 bases; unmatched junction nucleotides: 5. The germline CDR1 and CDR2 sequences are MNHEY and SVGEGT. The CDR3 totals 17 residues. The CDR3 loop is CASSLRTGGSNTGELFF. DNA for the CDR3: TGTGCCAGCAGTTTACGGACAGGGGGTTCGAACACCGGGGAGCTGTTTTTT.

This clonotype was seen a handful of times. The chain uses TRBV5-4 and TRBJ2-2; the match to TRBD2 covers 7 bases. V dropped 4 bases and J dropped 0; count of bases not matched to a gene: 9. CDR3 size: 17 residues. The V gene's germline CDR1 is SGHNT and CDR2 YYREEE (reference sequence). CDR3 in DNA: TGTGCCAGCAGCCCAACCCCAGCGGGGACGAACACCGGGGAGCTGTTTTTT. This gives the protein CASSPTPAGTNTGELFF. The entire variable domain, with the rest obtained from reference TRBV5-4 and TRBJ2-2, is as follows: ETGVTQSPTHLIKTRGQQVTLRCSSQSGHNTVSWYQQALGQGPQFIFQYYREEENGRGNFPPRFSGLQFPNYSSELNVNALELDDSALYLCASSPTPAGTNTGELFFGEGSRLTVL.

The J gene is TRBJ2-2, the V gene TRBV5-1; 11 bases match TRBD1. The CDR3 extends over 16 amino acids. Trimming took 4 bases from V and 4 from J; bases not matched to a gene: 6. CDR1 is SGHRS and CDR2 is YFSETQ in the germline V gene. CDR3 nucleotides: TGCGCCAGCAGCCCCCGGGACAGGGGGTCCACCGGGGAGCTGTTTTTT. Protein product: CASSPRDRGSTGELFF. The variable domain in full, with the rest retrieved from reference TRBV5-1 and TRBJ2-2, is KAGVTQTPRYLIKTRGQQVTLSCSPISGHRSVSWYQQTPGQGLQFLFEYFSETQRNKGNFPGRFSGRQFSNSRSEMNVSTLELGDSALYLCASSPRDRGSTGELFFGEGSRLTVL.

V is TRBV2 and J is TRBJ2-3, with D perhaps TRBD1 (5 bases). The CDR3 sequence is 16 residues long. Trimming took 1 base from V and 3 from J, leaving 14 bases between them. Germline V gives CDR1 SNHLY, CDR2 FYNNEI. CDR3 sequence reads: CASSEGQGVGTDTQYF. CDR3 DNA sequence: TGTGCCAGCAGTGAAGGGCAGGGCGTAGGGACAGATACGCAGTATTTT.

CDR3 DNA: TGTGCCAGCAGCCCCCAGATTGAAGCTTTCTTT. Protein sequence: CASSPQIEAFF. This chain connects TRBV7-2 to TRBJ1-1; D gene ambiguous. Germline V gene data show CDR1 as SGHTA and CDR2 as FQGNSA. V lost 5 bases to trimming and J lost 7 bases, with 8 bases between them. The CDR3 has 11 residues.

The rearrangement joins TRBV7-2 to TRBJ1-4, with D unresolved. Germline V gene lookup returns CDR1 SGHTA and CDR2 FQGNSA. Trimming took off 4 bases at V and 14 bases at J, with 17 bases between the two ends. CDR3 length equals 13 residues. The CDR3 DNA sequence: TGTGCCAGCAGCTCAGAGCGGCGCCGTAATCTGTTTTTT. It codes for CASSSERRRNLFF.

This clonotype turned up a few times. This rearrangement joins TRBV6-5 to TRBJ1-2; D is perhaps TRBD1 (6 bases). The V gene's germline CDR1 is MNHEY and CDR2 SVGAGI. The CDR3 is 14 residues long. V lost 6 bases, J lost 13 bases, and 24 bases lay in between. CDR3 amino acids: CASSRDISIPPRTF. The CDR3 DNA reads as TGTGCCAGCAGCCGGGACATATCTATCCCCCCTCGCACCTTC.

The chain couples TRBV7-2 to TRBJ2-7; D not certain. The CDR3 is 14 residues long. Deletions cut 0 bases from V and 0 bases from J, with 6 bases between. Germline V lookup: CDR1 SGHTA, CDR2 FQGNSA. This chain's CDR3 is CASSLAQNSYEQYV. The CDR3 coding sequence is TGTGCCAGCAGCTTAGCACAGAACTCCTACGAGCAGTACGTC.

The chain has TRBV20-1 and TRBJ2-3; D is ambiguous. Trimming took off 3 bases at V and 6 bases at J, with 7 bases between the two ends. Germline values: CDR1 DFQATT, CDR2 SNEGSKA (reference sequence). The CDR3 contains 11 residues. The CDR3 sequence is CSASVMDTQYF. DNA for the CDR3: TGCAGTGCTAGTGTCATGGATACGCAGTATTTT.

This clonotype was seen only a few times. The V gene is TRBV2, the J gene TRBJ2-5; tentative D call: TRBD2 (7 bases). Trimming took 6 bases from V and 5 from J, leaving 16 bases between them. The germline CDR1 and CDR2 sequences are SNHLY and FYNNEI. This CDR3 is built from 14 residues. In DNA form, the CDR3 reads TGTGCCAGCAGCGATTCGGGGGGCCGGGAGACCCAGTACTTC. Translating gives CASSDSGGRETQYF.

The chain links TRBV27 to TRBJ1-1; D possibly corresponds to TRBD1 (5 bases). The CDR3 contains 18 residues. From germline, CDR1 is MNHEY and CDR2 SMNVEV (reference sequence). V was clipped by 0 bases and J by 4 bases, with 21 bases between them. CDR3 loop: CASSLSVDSPNLGTEAFF. The CDR3 nucleotides are TGTGCCAGCAGTTTATCTGTCGACAGTCCGAATCTTGGCACTGAAGCTTTCTTT.

The chain has TRBV4-3 and TRBJ2-6; D is undetermined. Germline assignment: CDR1 LGHNA and CDR2 YSLEER. CDR3 size: 14 residues. Trimming pared 1 base from V and 4 bases from J, leaving 5 bases between. The CDR3 DNA follows: TGCGCCAGCAGCCAAGTCGGGGGGGCCAACGTCCTGACTTTC. Translated, it gives CASSQVGGANVLTF.

This clonotype has a handful of counts. V is TRBV6-2 or TRBV6-3 and J is TRBJ2-7; D unresolved. The germline CDR1 and CDR2 sequences are MNHEY and SVGEGT. The CDR3 contains 11 residues. The germline V and J ends were trimmed by 5 bases and 2 bases, with 4 bases remaining between them. CDR3 sequence reads: CASSDTYEQYF. CDR3 bases: TGTGCCAGCAGTGACACCTACGAGCAGTACTTC.

The chain combines TRBV7-8 with TRBJ1-1; no firm D call. CDR3 length: 12 amino acids. V gave up 3 bases and J gave up 10 bases, with 12 bases separating them. Per the germline V gene, CDR1 is SGHVS and CDR2 is FQNEAQ. In DNA, the CDR3 is TGTGCCAGCAGCTTGGAGGACCGAGGAGCTTTCTTT. Translating it yields CASSLEDRGAFF.

The chain links TRBV5-1 to TRBJ1-2; D remains ambiguous. Between the trimmed V and J ends, which lost 4 bases and 0 bases, there was a span of 13 bases. This CDR3 contains 15 residues. Germline V CDR1 and CDR2: SGHRS, YFSETQ. The CDR3 sequence is CASSRADSPNYGYTF. The CDR3 DNA is TGCGCCAGCAGCCGCGCGGACTCTCCTAACTATGGCTACACCTTC.

This chain joins TRBV7-9 and TRBJ2-7; D possibly corresponds to TRBD2 (6 bases). CDR1 and CDR2 from the germline V gene are SEHNR and FQNEAQ (reference sequence). Between the trimmed V and J ends, which lost 1 base and 2 bases, there was a span of 24 bases. CDR3 length: 19 residues. The CDR3 loop reads CASSLVRSEPGRTTYEQYF. The CDR3 nucleotides are TGTGCCAGCAGCTTAGTTCGATCCGAACCGGGACGGACTACCTACGAGCAGTACTTC.

This chain joins TRBV18 and TRBJ2-7, with D hard to call. The CDR3 loop spans 14 amino acids. Trimming removed 3 bases from V and 3 bases from J, with 12 bases in between. CDR1 is KGHSH, CDR2 LQKENI, per germline. In DNA form, the CDR3 reads TGTGCCAGCTCACCTTCGAGGCAGGTCTACGAGCAGTACTTC. Translating gives CASSPSRQVYEQYF. Full variable domain (rest looked up from reference TRBV18 and TRBJ2-7): NAGVMQNPRHLVRRRGQEARLRCSPMKGHSHVYWYRQLPEEGLKFMVYLQKENIIDESGMPKERFSAEFPKEGPSILRIQQVVRGDSAAYFCASSPSRQVYEQYFGPGTRLTVT.

This chain connects TRBV6-5 to TRBJ2-3, with unresolved D. The CDR3 runs to 13 residues. The V gene lost 7 bases and the J gene lost 0 bases, with 8 bases spanning the gap. From germline, CDR1 is MNHEY and CDR2 SVGAGI. CDR3 DNA sequence: TGTGCCAGCATTGGGTCTAGCACAGATACGCAGTATTTT. This gives the protein CASIGSSTDTQYF.

The chain joins TRBV11-2 to TRBJ1-6, with D unclear. The CDR3 spans 14 residues. Per germline, CDR1 SGHAT and CDR2 FQNNGV. Trimming stripped 2 bases from V and 8 bases from J, with 10 bases between. The CDR3 DNA sequence: TGTGCCAGCAGCTTACTGGATATGGATTCACCCCTCCACTTT. It codes for CASSLLDMDSPLHF.